This T cell receptor beta chain emerged from a study of T cells in Graves' hyperthyroidism and ophthalmopathy. The count of this clonotype is one. V shed 0 bases and J 4 bases; nucleotides not matched to a gene: 5. In germline, CDR1 is ENHRY, CDR2 SYGVKD. The CDR3 runs to 15 residues. Diagnostic decisions used clinical symptoms, serum thyroxine and TRAb, thyroid ultrasound and orbital computed tomography. Fresh peripheral blood, around 10 ml of it, supplied the PBMCs. The CDR3 regions of TCR beta were amplified from RNA transcripts. Primed by the HTBI set, a first-round RT-PCR was run on the TCR CDR3. TCRdb reprocessed the multiplex PCR reads with MiXCR, giving one entry per CDR3 protein. The data hold about 55,000 distinct CDR3 sequences, with about 50% observed a single time.

The receptor's source is a woman aged 55-69 years with Graves' ophthalmopathy. The J gene is TRBJ1-2, the V gene TRBV10-3; 7 nucleotides align to TRBD1. The source material was blood. The CDR3 loop reads CAISESQRGLYGYTF. CDR3 nucleotides: TGTGCCATCAGTGAGTCACAGAGGGGGCTCTATGGCTACACCTTC.